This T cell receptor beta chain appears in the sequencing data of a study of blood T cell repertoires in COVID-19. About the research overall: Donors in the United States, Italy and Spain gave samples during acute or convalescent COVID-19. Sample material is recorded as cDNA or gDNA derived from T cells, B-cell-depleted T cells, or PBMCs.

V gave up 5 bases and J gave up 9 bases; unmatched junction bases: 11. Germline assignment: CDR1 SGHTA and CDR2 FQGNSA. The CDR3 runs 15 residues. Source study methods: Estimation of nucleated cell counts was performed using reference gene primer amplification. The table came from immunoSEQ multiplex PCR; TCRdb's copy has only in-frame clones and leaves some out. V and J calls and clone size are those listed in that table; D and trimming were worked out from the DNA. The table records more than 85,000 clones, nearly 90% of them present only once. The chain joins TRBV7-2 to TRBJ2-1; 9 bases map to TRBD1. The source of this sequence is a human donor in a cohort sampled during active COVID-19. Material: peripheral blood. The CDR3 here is CASSINRGLGSEQFF. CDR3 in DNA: TGTGCCAGCAGCATCAACAGGGGGCTCGGAAGTGAGCAGTTCTTC.